This T cell receptor (beta chain) appears in the sequencing data of a study of blood T cells in healthy people across ages. The germline gives CDR1 SGHTA, CDR2 FQGNSA. Trimming took 5 bases from V and 9 from J; bases not matched to a gene: 10. The CDR3 runs to 14 residues. In the case of this clonotype: Its antigen is not identified.

Study-wide results and caveats: Because sorting was not performed, PBMCs prevented conclusive naive versus antigen-experienced comparison.

A sample-barcoded 5' primer and a J-beta primer mix were used in a second PCR of roughly 7 to 11 cycles. MiXCR, run by TCRdb on the 5' RACE reads, gives a single entry per CDR3 protein. Of 850,000 to 950,000 distinct CDR3 sequences in the sample, 25% to 30% were seen once. This receptor was identified in a woman of 80 years or more in good health. Sequences were obtained from blood. The V and J genes are TRBV7-2 and TRBJ2-1; 7 nucleotides match TRBD2. The CDR3 region has the DNA TGTGCCAGCAGCCTCGACCAGGCGGGGGTTGAGCAGTTCTTC. Amino acids: CASSLDQAGVEQFF.